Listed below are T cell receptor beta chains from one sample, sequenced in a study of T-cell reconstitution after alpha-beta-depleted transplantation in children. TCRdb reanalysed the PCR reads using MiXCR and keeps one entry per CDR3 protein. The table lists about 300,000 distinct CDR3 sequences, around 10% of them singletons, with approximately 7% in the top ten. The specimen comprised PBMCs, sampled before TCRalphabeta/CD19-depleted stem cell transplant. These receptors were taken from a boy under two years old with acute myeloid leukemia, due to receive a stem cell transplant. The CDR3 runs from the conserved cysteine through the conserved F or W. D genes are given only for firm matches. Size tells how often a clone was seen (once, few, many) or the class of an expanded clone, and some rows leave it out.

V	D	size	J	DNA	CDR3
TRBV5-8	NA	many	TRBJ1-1	TGTGCCAGCAGACAGGACGGCAACACTGAAGCTTTCTTT	CASRQDGNTEAFF
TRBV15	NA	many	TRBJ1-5	TGTGCCACCAGCAGAGATTGGCAGGCGGGGGCGGGGAATCAGCCCCAGCATTTT	CATSRDWQAGAGNQPQHF
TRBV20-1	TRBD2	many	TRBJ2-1	TGCAGTGCCAAGTTTGCCGATCTAGCGGGAGGGCCTAATGAGCAGTTCTTC	CSAKFADLAGGPNEQFF
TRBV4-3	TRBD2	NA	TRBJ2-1	TGCGCCAGCAGCCACGGACTAGCGGGACTTGAGCAGTTCTTC	CASSHGLAGLEQFF
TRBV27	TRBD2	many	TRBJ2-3	TGTGCCAGCAGGGGTAGCGGGAGTTCAGATACGCAGTATTTT	CASRGSGSSDTQYF
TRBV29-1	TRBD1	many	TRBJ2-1	TGCAGCGTTGGTCACAGGGGTAATGAGCAGTTCTTC	CSVGHRGNEQFF
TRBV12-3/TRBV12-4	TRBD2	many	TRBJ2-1	TGTGCCAGCAGTTTCATAGCGGGAAAGAACAATGAGCAGTTCTTC	CASSFIAGKNNEQFF
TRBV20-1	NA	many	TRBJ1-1	TGCAGTGCTAGGGGGGGGTGGTTGGGGGCTTTCTTT	CSARGGWLGAFF
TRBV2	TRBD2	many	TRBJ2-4	TGTGCCAGCACCACGGGGGGGGACATTCAGTACTTC	CASTTGGDIQYF
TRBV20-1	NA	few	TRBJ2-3	TGCAGTGTAGGAAGTCATACGCAGTATTTT	CSVGSHTQYF
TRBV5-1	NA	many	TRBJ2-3	TGCGCCAGCAGCTTGGGGAAGCGGGCGAGCACAGATACGCAGTATTTT	CASSLGKRASTDTQYF
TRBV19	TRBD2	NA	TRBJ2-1	TGTGCCAGTAGTATTCTAGCGGGACCAGAGCAGTTCTTC	CASSILAGPEQFF
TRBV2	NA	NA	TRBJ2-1	TGTGCCAGCAGTGTACGCACCCCATACGGAATCCCTGAGCAGTTCTTC	CASSVRTPYGIPEQFF
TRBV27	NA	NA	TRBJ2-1	TGTGCCATCAGTTTATTTACCCAACGGACCTACAATGAGCAGTTCTTC	CAISLFTQRTYNEQFF
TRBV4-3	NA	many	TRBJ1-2	TGCGCCAGCAGCCAAGGCCGTAACTATGGCTACACCTTC	CASSQGRNYGYTF
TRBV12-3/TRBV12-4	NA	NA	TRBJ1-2	TGTGCCAGCAGTCCCCCCCTGGGACACGGAATAGACTATGGCTACACCTTC	CASSPPLGHGIDYGYTF
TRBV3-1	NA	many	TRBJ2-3	TGTGCCAGCAGCCGACTAGCAGATACGCAGTATTTT	CASSRLADTQYF
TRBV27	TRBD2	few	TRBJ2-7	TGTGCCAGCAGTTCGACTAGCGGGTACCTTCTGGAGCAGTACTTC	CASSSTSGYLLEQYF
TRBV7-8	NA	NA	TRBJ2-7	TGTGCCAGCAGCTTATATGTGGGCGGCTCCTACGAGCAGTACTTC	CASSLYVGGSYEQYF
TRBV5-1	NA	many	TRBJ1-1	TGCGCCAGCAGCTTGGGCAGGGGAGGGACTGAAGCTTTCTTT	CASSLGRGGTEAFF
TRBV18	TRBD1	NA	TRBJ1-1	TGTGCCAGCTCACCCCGGGACAGCCAAACTGAAGCTTTCTTT	CASSPRDSQTEAFF
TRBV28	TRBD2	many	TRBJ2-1	TGTGCCAGCAGTCCAATTAGGGTTAGCGGGACTGGGCATGAGCAGTTCTTC	CASSPIRVSGTGHEQFF
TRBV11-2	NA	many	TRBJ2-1	TGTGCCAGCAGCTTAGTGGGCGGAATGAGCTCCTACAATGAGCAGTTCTTC	CASSLVGGMSSYNEQFF
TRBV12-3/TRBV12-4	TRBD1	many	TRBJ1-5	TGTGCCAGCACTTTTGGCCAGGGGGCCAATCAGCCCCAGCATTTT	CASTFGQGANQPQHF
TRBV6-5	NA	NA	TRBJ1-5	TGTGCCAGCAGTTACTCGATGTCAGTCAATCAGCCCCAGCATTTT	CASSYSMSVNQPQHF
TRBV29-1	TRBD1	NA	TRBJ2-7	TGCAGCGTTGAGGACAGGGCCAACGAGCAGTACTTC	CSVEDRANEQYF
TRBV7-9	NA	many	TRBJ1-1	TGTGCCAGCAGCTCATACCGACAGATGAACACTGAAGCTTTCTTT	CASSSYRQMNTEAFF
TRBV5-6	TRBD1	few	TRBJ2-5	TGTGCCAGCAGCCTGCGGGACAGGCGTTCAGAGACCCAGTACTTC	CASSLRDRRSETQYF
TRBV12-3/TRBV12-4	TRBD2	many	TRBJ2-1	TGTGCCAGCAGTAGAGCCGGGACTAGCGTGGTCGATGAGCAGTTCTTC	CASSRAGTSVVDEQFF
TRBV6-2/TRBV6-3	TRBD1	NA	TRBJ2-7	TGTGCCAGCAGTTACTACGGGACAGGGGCCCTAGGGCAGTACTTC	CASSYYGTGALGQYF
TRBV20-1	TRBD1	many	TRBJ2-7	TGCAGTGCTAAGCAAGGGGACAGAAGGGACGAGCAGTACTTC	CSAKQGDRRDEQYF
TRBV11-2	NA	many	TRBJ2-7	TGTGCCAGCAGCTTAGATAGGGACTCCTACGAGCAGTACTTC	CASSLDRDSYEQYF
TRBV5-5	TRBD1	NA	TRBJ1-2	TGTGCCAGCAGCGCCGGACAGGGTTCCTATGGCTACACCTTC	CASSAGQGSYGYTF
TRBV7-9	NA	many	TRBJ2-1	TGTGCCAGCAGCCCCGGACCCAAGCAGTTCTTC	CASSPGPKQFF
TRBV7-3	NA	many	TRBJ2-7	TGTGCCAGCAGCTTAAGGGCAGGGAGCTCCTACGAGCAGTACTTC	CASSLRAGSSYEQYF
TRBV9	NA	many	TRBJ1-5	TGTGCCAGCAGCGTAGGACCGGAAAGCAATCAGCCCCAGCATTTT	CASSVGPESNQPQHF
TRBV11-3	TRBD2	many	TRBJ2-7	TGTGCCAGCAGCTTAGTCGGCGTCAAGGGACTAGCGGGGGCCTACGAGCAGTACTTC	CASSLVGVKGLAGAYEQYF
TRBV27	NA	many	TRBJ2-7	TGTGCCAGCAGTCCGAGGACCGAATACGAGCAGTACTTC	CASSPRTEYEQYF
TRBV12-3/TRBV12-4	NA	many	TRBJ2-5	TGTGCCAGCAGTTCCCCGGGGGCAGGGGAAGAGACCCAGTACTTC	CASSSPGAGEETQYF
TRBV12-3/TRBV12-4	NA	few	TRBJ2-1	TGTGCCAGCAGTTTAGCGCGTATAACCTATTTGGGGTATGAGCAGTTCTTC	CASSLARITYLGYEQFF
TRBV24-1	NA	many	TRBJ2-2	TGTGCCGTGACAGGGAGGAAAGACACCGGGGAGCTGTTTTTT	CAVTGRKDTGELFF
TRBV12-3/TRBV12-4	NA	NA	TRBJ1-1	TGTACCAGCAGTTTAGTGGGGGTGGACACTGAAGCTTTCTTT	CTSSLVGVDTEAFF
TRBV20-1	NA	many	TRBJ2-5	TGCAGTGCTACTGGTTCCCAAGAGACCCAGTACTTC	CSATGSQETQYF
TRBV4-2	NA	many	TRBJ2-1	TGTGCCAGCAGCCATGGAAGTGAGCAGTTCTTC	CASSHGSEQFF